This T cell receptor beta chain was sequenced for a study of T cells in Graves' hyperthyroidism and ophthalmopathy. Subjects aged 18 to 65 presented with newly diagnosed hyperthyroidism of less than 2 months' duration. This clonotype was seen many times. What was amplified from RNA transcripts were TCR beta CDR3 regions. HTBI primers were employed in a first-round RT-PCR of the TCR CDR3. Each CDR3 protein gets one entry after TCRdb re-called the multiplex PCR reads with MiXCR. The sample contains 550,000 to 800,000 distinct CDR3 sequences, around a sixth of which appear only once. The CDR3 loop spans 14 amino acids. Between the trimmed V and J ends, which lost 1 base and 0 bases, there was a span of 7 bases. Per the germline V gene, CDR1 is DFQATT and CDR2 is SNEGSKA (reference sequence).

This rearrangement joins TRBV20-1 to TRBJ1-3; D not resolved. Source material: blood. This receptor was obtained from a man in his fifties or sixties with Graves' hyperthyroidism. The CDR3 is CSARGGSSGNTIYF. CDR3 DNA sequence: TGCAGTGCTAGAGGTGGGAGCTCTGGAAACACCATATATTTT.